The 29 T cell receptor beta chains presented below share a single source sample, sequenced in a study of blood T cell repertoires in COVID-19. The data were produced by immunoSEQ multiplex PCR, yet TCRdb's version contains in-frame clones alone and is incomplete. In the table there are some 450,000 clones, 70% to 90% of which are singletons. Sample: peripheral blood. Source of these receptors: a man in his late teens or twenties with COVID-19, enrolled during active disease.

This clone appeared once. This sequence joins TRBV6-6 and TRBJ2-1, with 8 bases fitting TRBD2. With 4 bases clipped from V and 4 bases from J, the junction kept 6 bases outside the gene matches. The V gene's germline CDR1 is MNHNY and CDR2 SVGAGI (reference sequence). The CDR3 runs 15 residues. The CDR3 DNA reads as TGTGCCAGCAGTTCCGTTAGCGGGACTTACAATGAGCAGTTCTTC. It translates to CASSSVSGTYNEQFF.

This chain links TRBV7-9 with TRBJ1-1; D not resolved. This CDR3 region has 14 residues. The germline V gene has CDR1 SEHNR and CDR2 FQNEAQ (reference sequence). Trimming removed 6 bases from V and 4 bases from J, with 15 bases in between. The CDR3 DNA follows: TGTGCCAGCAGTCAAGACACTGGGAGCACTGAAGCTTTCTTT. This encodes CASSQDTGSTEAFF.

The CDR3 nucleotides read TGTGCCTGGAGTGTAGTAAGGACTAGCGGAGTCTTGGATGAGCAGTTCTTC. This codes for CAWSVVRTSGVLDEQFF. The chain has TRBV30 and TRBJ2-1; 10 bases map to TRBD2. CDR1 GTSNPN and CDR2 SVGIG come from the germline V gene (reference sequence). Trimming cost V 0 bases and J 8 bases; bases outside gene matches: 13. The CDR3 is 17 amino acids.

The chain has TRBV6-1 and TRBJ1-6; 10 bases agree with TRBD1. J was trimmed by 10 bases and V by 3 bases; bases with no gene match: 6. Germline lookup yields CDR1 MNHNS and CDR2 SASEGT. The CDR3 is 15 residues long. This CDR3 reads CASSERDRGWSPLHF. The CDR3 DNA reads TGTGCCAGCAGTGAGCGGGACAGGGGTTGGTCACCCCTCCACTTT.

This sequence joins TRBV7-9 and TRBJ2-2; D unclear. CDR3 length: 17 amino acids. Germline values: CDR1 SEHNR, CDR2 FQNEAQ (reference sequence). Between the trimmed V and J ends, which lost 1 base and 2 bases, there was a span of 14 bases. The CDR3 region is CASSLGGSWLNTGELFF. CDR3 coding DNA: TGTGCCAGCAGCTTAGGTGGTAGCTGGCTAAACACCGGGGAGCTGTTTTTT.

This sequence joins TRBV10-1 and TRBJ2-7, with D possibly matching TRBD1 (5 bases). This CDR3 is built from 15 residues. The germline CDR1 and CDR2 sequences are WNHNN and SYGVQD (reference sequence). V lost 0 bases, J lost 2 bases, and 11 bases lay in between. This CDR3 is CASSESTADTYEQYF. The CDR3 DNA reads as TGCGCCAGCAGTGAGTCGACGGCGGACACCTACGAGCAGTACTTC.

The chain uses TRBV25-1 and TRBJ1-6; 7 nucleotides align to TRBD1. The CDR3 runs 15 residues. Germline CDR1 MGHDK, CDR2 SYGVNS. The trim removed 3 bases at V and 7 bases at J, leaving 6 bases unmatched. The CDR3 reads CASSDNRGANSPLHF. The CDR3 DNA is TGTGCCAGCAGTGACAACAGGGGAGCGAATTCACCCCTCCACTTT.

This rearrangement joins TRBV9 to TRBJ2-3; 8 bases are a match to TRBD2. Germline trimming cut 0 bases from V and 3 bases from J; bases unmatched to any gene: 3. This CDR3 comprises 15 residues. Per germline, CDR1 SGDLS and CDR2 YYNGEE. CDR3 region: CASSVGLARTDTQYF. The CDR3 nucleotides read TGTGCCAGCAGCGTAGGACTAGCGCGGACAGATACGCAGTATTTT.

The sample holds one count of this clone. This chain links TRBV6-5 with TRBJ2-7; possible D gene TRBD2, 5 bases. CDR3 size: 14 residues. V was pared by 0 bases and J by 3 bases, with 9 bases between. Germline V gives CDR1 MNHEY, CDR2 SVGAGI. CDR3 sequence reads: CASSYSRAGYEQYF. The CDR3 DNA reads as TGTGCCAGCAGTTACTCGAGGGCAGGCTACGAGCAGTACTTC.

This chain connects TRBV3-1 (or the pseudogene TRBV3-2) to TRBJ2-3; 7 bases match TRBD2. Germline V gives CDR1 LGHDT, CDR2 YNNKEL (reference sequence). The CDR3 is 15 residues long. Trimming took 1 base from V and 3 from J; bases not matched to a gene: 4. CDR3 DNA: TGTGCCAGCAGCCAAGTGACGGGAGGTACAGATACGCAGTATTTT. It encodes CASSQVTGGTDTQYF.

This chain uses TRBV2 with TRBJ2-1; 12 bases line up with TRBD2. Germline CDR1 and CDR2: SNHLY and FYNNEI. J lost 10 bases, V lost 7 bases, and 8 bases had no gene match. This CDR3 spans 14 amino acids. CDR3: CASTMTSGSPEQFF. CDR3 coding DNA: TGTGCCAGCACTATGACTAGCGGGAGTCCCGAGCAGTTCTTC.

The rearrangement joins TRBV7-2 to TRBJ1-5, with a weak D call TRBD1 (5 bases). Germline V gene sequence: CDR1 SGHTA, CDR2 FQGNSA. The CDR3 extends over 16 amino acids. The ends were cut back, 1 base at V and 2 bases at J, with 12 bases in the middle. The CDR3 loop is CASSLGHKGGNQPQHF. CDR3 sequence (DNA): TGTGCCAGCAGCTTAGGGCACAAAGGGGGCAATCAGCCCCAGCATTTT. The whole variable domain, remainder taken from reference TRBV7-2 and TRBJ1-5, is GAGVSQSPSNKVTEKGKDVELRCDPISGHTALYWYRQSLGQGLEFLIYFQGNSAPDKSGLPSDRFSAERTGGSVSTLTIQRTQQEDSAVYLCASSLGHKGGNQPQHFGDGTRLSIL.

The chain has TRBV7-9 and TRBJ1-4; D not resolved. The CDR3 is made up of 16 amino acids. The V gene's germline CDR1 is SEHNR and CDR2 FQNEAQ (reference sequence). The V and J ends lost 5 bases and 0 bases respectively, with 13 bases between them. The CDR3 here is CASSTPPGATNEKLFF. The CDR3 DNA sequence: TGTGCCAGCAGCACCCCCCCGGGAGCAACTAATGAAAAACTGTTTTTT.

The chain is built from TRBV5-3 and TRBJ1-5; D is possibly TRBD1 (5 bases). TRBV5-3 belongs to the ORF category, with a function that is uncertain. The V end was cut by 8 bases, the J end by 0 bases, with 18 bases between. There are 16 residues in the CDR3. The CDR3 here is CASRTGQPYSNQPQHF. The CDR3 coding sequence is TGTGCCAGCCGGACCGGACAACCATATAGCAATCAGCCCCAGCATTTT.

The chain is built from TRBV25-1 and TRBJ1-3, with 8 bases lining up with TRBD1. CDR1 MGHDK and CDR2 SYGVNS come from the germline V gene. Losses at the gene ends were 2 bases for V and 0 bases for J; bases not matched to a gene: 6. CDR3 length: 17 amino acids. CDR3 amino acids: CASSELGRGPSGNTIYF. Written as DNA, the CDR3 is TGTGCCAGCAGTGAACTGGGCAGGGGGCCCTCTGGAAACACCATATATTTT.

V gene TRBV5-5 combines with J gene TRBJ2-5; D is possibly TRBD1 (6 bases). This CDR3 comprises 15 residues. V was shortened by 4 bases and J by 1 base, with 14 bases between the two germline ends. CDR1 is SGHKS and CDR2 is YYEKEE in the germline V gene (reference sequence). The CDR3 reads CASSPGTIGQETQYF. CDR3 in DNA: TGTGCCAGCAGCCCTGGGACAATCGGCCAAGAGACCCAGTACTTC. The full variable domain, with the rest looked up from reference TRBV5-5 and TRBJ2-5, is DAGVTQSPTHLIKTRGQQVTLRCSPISGHKSVSWYQQVLGQGPQFIFQYYEKEERGRGNFPDRFSARQFPNYSSELNVNALLLGDSALYLCASSPGTIGQETQYFGPGTRLLVL.

This clone was picked up a small number of times. This chain uses TRBV7-9 with TRBJ2-7, with TRBD2 as a possible D gene (6 bases). CDR1 SEHNR and CDR2 FQNEAQ come from the germline V gene (reference sequence). The CDR3 spans 13 residues. Trimming took off 6 bases at V and 0 bases at J, with 9 bases between the two ends. CDR3 DNA: TGTGCCAGCAGGGACGGGAGCTCCTACGAGCAGTACTTC. Amino acids: CASRDGSSYEQYF.

This chain links TRBV7-9 with TRBJ2-7; TRBD1 might be the D (5 bases). Germline CDR1 SEHNR, CDR2 FQNEAQ (reference sequence). CDR3 size: 13 residues. V shed 0 bases and J shed 5 bases, with 8 bases lying between them. The CDR3 region is CASSLARANEQYF. Written as DNA, the CDR3 is TGTGCCAGCAGCTTAGCCAGGGCCAACGAGCAGTACTTC.

CDR3 in amino acids: CASSQGDRGGEQYF. The CDR3 DNA reads TGTGCCAGCAGCCAAGGGGACAGGGGTGGTGAGCAGTACTTC. The chain is built from TRBV4-2 and TRBJ2-7, with 10 bases matching TRBD1. V was clipped by 1 base and J by 7 bases; unmatched bases: 4. The CDR3 extends over 14 amino acids. Germline lookup yields CDR1 LGHNA and CDR2 YNFKEQ.

The gene calls are TRBV3-1 (or the pseudogene TRBV3-2) and TRBJ2-5, with a weak D call TRBD2 (5 bases). CDR3 length: 13 residues. Deletions cut 0 bases from V and 7 bases from J, with 9 bases between. Germline V gene sequence: CDR1 LGHDT, CDR2 YNNKEL (reference sequence). CDR3 in amino acids: CASSQDQRGTQYF. CDR3 DNA sequence: TGTGCCAGCAGCCAAGATCAACGGGGGACCCAGTACTTC.

The V call is TRBV6-6, the J call TRBJ2-2, with D tentatively TRBD1 (6 bases). The germline V gene encodes CDR1 MNHNY and CDR2 SVGAGI (reference sequence). CDR3 length equals 15 residues. Between the trimmed V and J ends, which lost 6 bases and 0 bases, there was a span of 11 bases. The CDR3 coding sequence is TGTGCCAGCAGCCTACAGGGCCCGAACACCGGGGAGCTGTTTTTT. Translation gives CASSLQGPNTGELFF.

This clone has only a few counts. This chain joins TRBV12-5 and TRBJ2-1, with a possible D match to TRBD2 (5 bases). Germline values: CDR1 LGHNT, CDR2 FRNRAP. There are 13 residues in the CDR3. V lost 4 bases and J lost 7, with 11 bases in between. The CDR3 protein is CASGSSGVNEQFF. The DNA of the CDR3 is TGTGCTAGTGGTTCCTCCGGGGTAAATGAGCAGTTCTTC.

The chain recombines TRBV6-5 with TRBJ1-2, with D maybe TRBD1 (5 bases). This CDR3 contains 15 residues. Germline CDR1 is MNHEY and CDR2 is SVGAGI. V was shortened by 4 bases and J by 2 bases, with 14 bases between the two germline ends. The CDR3 loop reads CASSSMGPTNYGYTF. The CDR3 region has the DNA TGTGCCAGCAGTTCCATGGGGCCGACGAACTATGGCTACACCTTC.

The chain is built from TRBV4-1 and TRBJ2-2, with D perhaps TRBD2 (5 bases). The CDR3 sequence is 16 residues long. V lost 1 base and J 1 base, leaving 10 bases between the germline ends. The germline gives CDR1 MGHRA, CDR2 YSYEKL. DNA of the CDR3: TGCGCCAGCAGCCAAGTAGAACGGGGGAACACCGGGGAGCTGTTTTTT. Translating it yields CASSQVERGNTGELFF.

This chain connects TRBV25-1 to TRBJ1-6; possible D gene TRBD1, 6 bases. Trimming took 5 bases from V and 5 from J, leaving 16 bases between them. CDR3 size: 16 residues. Per the germline V gene, CDR1 is MGHDK and CDR2 is SYGVNS. For the CDR3, the DNA is TGTGCCAGCAGTCCGAGGGGGGGGTCACATAATTCACCCCTCCACTTT. It encodes CASSPRGGSHNSPLHF.

The chain employs TRBV12-5 and TRBJ1-1, with 7 bases identical to TRBD1. The ends lost 0 bases at V and 10 bases at J; junction bases unmatched: 5. The germline CDR1 and CDR2 sequences are LGHNT and FRNRAP. The CDR3 length is 13 residues. As DNA, the CDR3 is TGTGCTAGTGGTTTGGTACGAGGGGGCAGAGCTTTCTTT. Protein sequence: CASGLVRGGRAFF.

As for this clone: Additional DNA sequences in this sample encode the identical CDR3. The V call is TRBV5-1, the J call TRBJ2-7; D is unclear. The germline CDR1 and CDR2 sequences are SGHRS and YFSETQ. The CDR3 extends over 11 amino acids. The V gene lost 3 bases and the J gene lost 4 bases, with 5 bases spanning the gap. CDR3 amino acids: CASSSDYEQYF. CDR3 DNA: TGCGCCAGCAGCTCAGATTACGAGCAGTACTTC.

The chain employs TRBV5-4 and TRBJ1-1; maybe TRBD1 (5 bases). This CDR3 spans 14 amino acids. CDR1 and CDR2 from the germline V gene are SGHNT and YYREEE (reference sequence). V lost 3 bases, J lost 1 base, and 10 bases lay in between. The CDR3 spells CASSSRGPNTEAFF. CDR3 in DNA: TGTGCCAGCAGCTCTAGGGGCCCGAACACTGAAGCTTTCTTT.

The rearrangement joins TRBV6-5 to TRBJ2-3; D perhaps matches TRBD2 (5 bases). CDR1 and CDR2 (germline): MNHEY, SVGAGI. Trimming took 0 bases from V and 6 from J, leaving 16 bases between them. This CDR3 has 16 amino acids. The CDR3 loop is CASSYSVDYGADTQYF. The CDR3 region has the DNA TGTGCCAGCAGTTACTCGGTCGACTACGGCGCGGATACGCAGTATTTT.